These 9 T cell receptor beta chains were sequenced from one sample in a study of T cell changes during pregnancy in multiple sclerosis. Measured with immunoSEQ multiplex PCR; TCRdb has only the in-frame clones, and not every one. Seen here are about 40,000 clones, around nine tenths observed once, and the top ten hold around 1.2%. Sequenced here: peripheral blood, sampled before pregnancy. The source is a female donor with multiple sclerosis, enrolled in a pregnancy study.

This chain joins TRBV7-9 and TRBJ2-2, with a tentative D call TRBD2 (5 bases). The length of the CDR3 is 19 residues. V shed 3 bases and J shed 0 bases, with 20 bases lying between them. In germline, CDR1 is SEHNR, CDR2 FQNEAQ (reference sequence). Here the CDR3 reads CASSLPPSHKETNTGELFF. The CDR3, as DNA: TGTGCCAGCAGCTTGCCTCCTAGCCACAAAGAAACGAACACCGGGGAGCTGTTTTTT.

The chain recombines TRBV9 with TRBJ2-1; 7 bases line up with TRBD2. Germline V CDR1 and CDR2: SGDLS, YYNGEE. With V trimmed by 0 bases and J by 4 bases, 7 bases remained unmatched. This CDR3 contains 16 residues. DNA of the CDR3: TGTGCCAGCAGCGTAGATCAGCTAGCGGCTTACAATGAGCAGTTCTTC. As protein: CASSVDQLAAYNEQFF.

This chain connects TRBV19 to TRBJ2-5; possibly TRBD1 for D (6 bases). This CDR3 contains 14 residues. Trimming removed 0 bases from V and 10 bases from J, with 15 bases in between. Germline V gives CDR1 LNHDA, CDR2 SQIVND (reference sequence). DNA for the CDR3: TGTGCCAGTAGTATAGATCTGGGGGCTCAAATCCAGTACTTC. Its protein is CASSIDLGAQIQYF.

The DNA for the CDR3 is TGTGCCAGTAGTTTCCTTGCGGATAGCAATCAGCCCCAGCATTTT. Its translation: CASSFLADSNQPQHF. V gene TRBV19 combines with J gene TRBJ1-5; D gene unclear. V dropped 5 bases and J dropped 0 bases, with 11 bases sitting between them. The germline V gene encodes CDR1 LNHDA and CDR2 SQIVND (reference sequence). CDR3 length equals 15 residues.

This rearrangement joins TRBV19 to TRBJ1-1; 8 nucleotides align to TRBD1. The CDR3 runs to 14 residues. Germline V CDR1 and CDR2: LNHDA, SQIVND (reference sequence). The trim removed 3 bases at V and 8 bases at J, leaving 8 bases unmatched. DNA of the CDR3: TGTGCCAGTAGTATTGACAGGGGACAACAGGAAGCTTTCTTT. Translated, it gives CASSIDRGQQEAFF.

The chain couples TRBV2 to TRBJ1-1, with D possibly matching TRBD1 (6 bases). The CDR3 consists of 14 residues. Germline V CDR1 and CDR2: SNHLY, FYNNEI. V lost 4 bases to trimming and J lost 3 bases, with 12 bases between them. This chain's CDR3 is CASSALGADTEAFF. The CDR3 coding sequence is TGTGCCAGCAGTGCCTTGGGGGCGGACACTGAAGCTTTCTTT.

The gene calls are TRBV30 and TRBJ2-1, with D possibly being TRBD2 (7 bases). Germline CDR1 reads GTSNPN; CDR2 reads SVGIG (reference sequence). CDR3 length: 17 amino acids. The germline V and J ends were trimmed by 0 bases and 6 bases, with 21 bases remaining between them. CDR3 DNA sequence: TGTGCCTGGAGTGTACTAAGAGGGGGAGGGCCCGGCAATGAGCAGTTCTTC. Amino acids: CAWSVLRGGGPGNEQFF.

This chain uses TRBV10-1 with TRBJ2-3; 11 bases match TRBD2. With V trimmed by 6 bases and J by 2 bases, 4 bases remained unmatched. Germline assignment: CDR1 WNHNN and CDR2 SYGVQD (reference sequence). The CDR3 runs 15 residues. The CDR3 region has the DNA TGCGCCAGCAGACCGGGACTAGCGGACACAGATACGCAGTATTTT. It encodes CASRPGLADTDTQYF.

The gene calls are TRBV9 and TRBJ1-1; 7 positions match TRBD1. This CDR3 is 16 amino acids long. CDR1 and CDR2 from the germline V gene are SGDLS and YYNGEE. V lost 3 bases and J lost 2; bases outside the gene matches: 10. The DNA for the CDR3 is TGTGCCAGCAGCGCTAGGATTGGGACAGTCAACACTGAAGCTTTCTTT. Protein sequence: CASSARIGTVNTEAFF.